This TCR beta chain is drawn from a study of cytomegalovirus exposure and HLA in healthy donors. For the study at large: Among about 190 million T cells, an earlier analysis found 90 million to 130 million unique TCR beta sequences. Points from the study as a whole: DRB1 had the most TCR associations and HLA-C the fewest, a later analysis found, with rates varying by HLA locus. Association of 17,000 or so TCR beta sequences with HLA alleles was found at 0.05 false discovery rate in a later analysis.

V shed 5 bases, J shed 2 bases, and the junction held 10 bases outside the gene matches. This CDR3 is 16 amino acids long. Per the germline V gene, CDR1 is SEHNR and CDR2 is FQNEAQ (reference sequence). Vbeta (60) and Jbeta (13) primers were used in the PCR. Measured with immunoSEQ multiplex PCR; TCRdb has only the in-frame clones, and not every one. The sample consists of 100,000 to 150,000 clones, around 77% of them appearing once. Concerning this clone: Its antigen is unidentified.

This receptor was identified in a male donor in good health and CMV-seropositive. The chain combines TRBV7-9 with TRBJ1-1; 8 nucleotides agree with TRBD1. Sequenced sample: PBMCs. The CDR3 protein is CASSHDRGWTNTEAFF. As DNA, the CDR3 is TGTGCCAGCAGCCATGACAGGGGATGGACAAACACTGAAGCTTTCTTT.